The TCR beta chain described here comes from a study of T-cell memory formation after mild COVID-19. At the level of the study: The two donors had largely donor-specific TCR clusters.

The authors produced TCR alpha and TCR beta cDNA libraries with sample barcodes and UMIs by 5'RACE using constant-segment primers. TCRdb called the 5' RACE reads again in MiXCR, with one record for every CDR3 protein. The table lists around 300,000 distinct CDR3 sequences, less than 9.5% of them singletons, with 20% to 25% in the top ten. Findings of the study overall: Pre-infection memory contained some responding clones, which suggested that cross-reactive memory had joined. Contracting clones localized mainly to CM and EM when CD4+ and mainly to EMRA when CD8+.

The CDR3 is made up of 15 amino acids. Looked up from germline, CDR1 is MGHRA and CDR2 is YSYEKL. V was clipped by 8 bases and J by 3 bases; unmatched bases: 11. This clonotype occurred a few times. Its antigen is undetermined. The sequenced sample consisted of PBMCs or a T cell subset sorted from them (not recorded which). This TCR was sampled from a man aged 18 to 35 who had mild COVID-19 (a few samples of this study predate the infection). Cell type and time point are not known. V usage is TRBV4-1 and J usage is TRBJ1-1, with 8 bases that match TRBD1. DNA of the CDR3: TGCGCCAGCGTCCCTGCCGGGACAGGAGACACTGAAGCTTTCTTT. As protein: CASVPAGTGDTEAFF.